The clone carrying this T cell receptor (beta chain) appeared a few times. These data originate in a study of blood T cell repertoires in COVID-19. Overall study context: The United States, Italy and Spain provided the acute and convalescent COVID-19 samples. Nucleic acid was either cDNA or gDNA, and it came from T cells, B-cell-depleted T cells, or PBMCs.

In the original analysis: The authors estimated nucleated cell counts from reference gene primer amplification. Data came from immunoSEQ multiplex PCR; TCRdb stores just in-frame clones and leaves some out. V, J and clone size derive from that table, while D and trimming were established from the DNA sequence. There are under 50,000 clones in the sample; 79% occur only once, and approximately 23% lies in the top ten. Sequencing input: peripheral blood. The receptor was isolated from a man aged 65 to 79 with acute or convalescent COVID-19.

CDR3 in DNA: TGTGCCAGCAGCCGACTAGCGGGAGGGATAGATACGCAGTATTTT. It encodes CASSRLAGGIDTQYF. This rearrangement joins TRBV3-1 (or the pseudogene TRBV3-2) to TRBJ2-3, with 14 bases identical to TRBD2. This CDR3 contains 15 residues. Germline-derived CDR1 and CDR2 are LGHDT and YNNKEL (reference sequence). V dropped 4 bases and J dropped 5; count of bases not matched to a gene: 2.